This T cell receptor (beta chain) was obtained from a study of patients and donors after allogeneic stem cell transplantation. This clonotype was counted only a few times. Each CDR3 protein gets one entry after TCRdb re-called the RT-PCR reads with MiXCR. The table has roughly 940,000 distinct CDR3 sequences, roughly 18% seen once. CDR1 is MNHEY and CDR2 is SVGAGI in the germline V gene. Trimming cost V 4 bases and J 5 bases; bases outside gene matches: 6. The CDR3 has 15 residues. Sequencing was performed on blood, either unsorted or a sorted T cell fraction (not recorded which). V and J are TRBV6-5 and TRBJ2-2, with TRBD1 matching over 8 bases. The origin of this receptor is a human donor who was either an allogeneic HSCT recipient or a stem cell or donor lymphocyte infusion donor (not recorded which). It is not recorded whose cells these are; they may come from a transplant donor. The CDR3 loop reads CASSSRGRRTGELFF. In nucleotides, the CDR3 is TGTGCCAGCAGTTCCAGGGGGCGTAGAACCGGGGAGCTGTTTTTT.